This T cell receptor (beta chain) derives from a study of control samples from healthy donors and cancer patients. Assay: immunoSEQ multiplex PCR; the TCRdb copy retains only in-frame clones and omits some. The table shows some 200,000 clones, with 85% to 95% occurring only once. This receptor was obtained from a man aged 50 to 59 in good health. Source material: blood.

Written as DNA, the CDR3 is TGTGCCAGCAGCTTAGAGGCTGAAGCTTTCTTT. Translation: CASSLEAEAFF. V gene TRBV11-2 combines with J gene TRBJ1-1; D not certain. The CDR3 consists of 11 residues. Trimming left V 0 bases short and J 6 bases short, with 2 bases between. Germline CDR1 is SGHAT and CDR2 is FQNNGV.